A selection of T cell receptor beta chains follows, all from one sample in a study of blood T cell repertoires in COVID-19. Profiling relied on immunoSEQ multiplex PCR, and the TCRdb table lists in-frame clones only, not all of them. The sample gives roughly 89,000 clones, about 80% of which show up once; about a tenth is in the top ten. Sequences were obtained from peripheral blood. The receptors originated from a woman in her 70s with acute or convalescent COVID-19. Both conserved end residues are part of each CDR3. D genes are given only for firm matches. Some rows have no size entry. The others give once, few or many, or a class for an expanded clone.

TRBV19,NA,NA,TRBJ1-4,CASSIEAGRPEKLFF,TGTGCCAGTAGTATAGAGGCAGGGCGTCCCGAAAAACTGTTTTTT
TRBV29-1,few,TRBD1,TRBJ1-2,CSVEDRLYGYTF,TGCAGCGTTGAGGACAGGCTCTATGGCTACACCTTC
TRBV7-9,NA,NA,TRBJ1-1,CASSLGVANTEAFF,TGTGCCAGCAGCTTAGGAGTCGCGAACACTGAAGCTTTCTTT
TRBV6-5,once,TRBD1,TRBJ2-7,CASTSTGAGYEQYF,TGTGCCAGCACCTCGACAGGGGCAGGGTACGAGCAGTACTTC
TRBV7-9,NA,NA,TRBJ1-1,CASSPVQGNTEAFF,TGTGCCAGCAGCCCTGTGCAGGGGAACACTGAAGCTTTCTTT
TRBV14,NA,TRBD2,TRBJ2-3,CASSLLAGLTDTQYF,TGTGCCAGCAGCCTCTTAGCGGGACTCACAGATACGCAGTATTTT
TRBV11-2,NA,TRBD2,TRBJ2-7,CASSSRTSSYEQYF,TGTGCCAGCAGCTCTCGGACTAGCTCCTACGAGCAGTACTTC
TRBV6-1,once,TRBD1,TRBJ2-3,CASSEDRGRTDTQYF,TGTGCCAGCAGTGAGGACAGGGGGCGCACAGATACGCAGTATTTT
TRBV9,NA,NA,TRBJ1-2,CASSVVENYGYTF,TGTGCCAGCAGCGTAGTAGAAAACTATGGCTACACCTTC
TRBV4-3,NA,TRBD1,TRBJ2-7,CASSQGRTGRGYEQYF,TGCGCCAGCAGCCAGGGACGGACAGGGCGGGGCTACGAGCAGTACTTC
TRBV3-1/TRBV3-2,few,NA,TRBJ1-2,CASSPEGRRGGYTF,TGTGCCAGCAGTCCCGAGGGGCGGCGGGGGGGCTACACCTTC
TRBV2,NA,NA,TRBJ1-2,CASSEVLGGVDYGYTF,TGTGCCAGCAGTGAAGTCTTGGGGGGAGTTGACTATGGCTACACCTTC
TRBV28,NA,NA,TRBJ1-5,CASRSGGYSNQPQHF,TGTGCCAGCAGGTCAGGAGGGTATAGCAATCAGCCCCAGCATTTT
TRBV7-9,NA,NA,TRBJ2-3,CASSEADTQYF,TGTGCCAGCAGCGAGGCAGATACGCAGTATTTT
TRBV5-1,NA,NA,TRBJ1-2,CASSTTNYGYTF,TGCGCCAGCAGCACTACAAACTATGGCTACACCTTC
TRBV7-2,NA,NA,TRBJ2-5,CASSPSPQETQYF,TGTGCCAGCAGCCCCAGTCCTCAAGAGACCCAGTACTTC
TRBV23-1,NA,TRBD2,TRBJ2-3,CASSQSETSGSSDTQYF,TGCGCCAGCAGTCAATCGGAAACTAGCGGGAGTTCAGATACGCAGTATTTT